This entry features one TCR beta chain sequence. What it binds is not known. This entry comes from a study of cytomegalovirus exposure and HLA in healthy donors. The study's findings and limits: By HLA locus, TCR association rates varied in a later analysis, with DRB1 showing the most and HLA-C the fewest. Cytomegalovirus association was assigned to 170 or so TCR beta chains.

CDR3 length: 14 residues. Germline V gene lookup returns CDR1 SGHNT and CDR2 YENEEA. V was clipped by 5 bases and J by 6 bases; unmatched bases: 7. The primer mix had 60 Vbeta and 13 Jbeta primers. The protocol was immunoSEQ multiplex PCR, while the TCRdb copy is restricted to in-frame clones and leaves out a portion. Recorded for this sample: approximately 71,000 clones. The clonotype originates from a female donor in good health and CMV-seropositive. The chain links TRBV11-3 to TRBJ2-1; 7 bases fit TRBD2. Sequenced: PBMCs. The CDR3 nucleotides are TGTGCCAGCAGCGTGAGAGGGACTACCAATGAGCAGTTCTTC. Protein sequence: CASSVRGTTNEQFF.